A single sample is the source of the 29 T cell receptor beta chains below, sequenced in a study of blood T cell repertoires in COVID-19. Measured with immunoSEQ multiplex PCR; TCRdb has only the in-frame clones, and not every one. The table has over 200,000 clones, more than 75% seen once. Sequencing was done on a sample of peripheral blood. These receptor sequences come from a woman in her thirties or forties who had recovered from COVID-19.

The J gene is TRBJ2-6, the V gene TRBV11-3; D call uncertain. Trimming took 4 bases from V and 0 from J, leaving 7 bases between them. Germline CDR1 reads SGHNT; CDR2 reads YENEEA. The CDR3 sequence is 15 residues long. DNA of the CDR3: TGTGCCAGCAGCTCGGCAGGCTCTGGGGCCAACGTCCTGACTTTC. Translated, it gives CASSSAGSGANVLTF. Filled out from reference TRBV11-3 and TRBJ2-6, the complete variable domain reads EAGVVQSPRYKIIEKKQPVAFWCNPISGHNTLYWYLQNLGQGPELLIRYENEEAVDDSQLPKDRFSAERLKGVDSTLKIQPAELGDSAVYLCASSSAGSGANVLTFGAGSRLTVL.

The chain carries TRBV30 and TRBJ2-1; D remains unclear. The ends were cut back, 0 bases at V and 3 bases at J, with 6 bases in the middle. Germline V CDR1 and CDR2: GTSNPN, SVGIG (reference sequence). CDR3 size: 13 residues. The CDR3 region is CAWSVLVYNEQFF. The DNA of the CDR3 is TGTGCCTGGAGTGTACTGGTCTACAATGAGCAGTTCTTC.

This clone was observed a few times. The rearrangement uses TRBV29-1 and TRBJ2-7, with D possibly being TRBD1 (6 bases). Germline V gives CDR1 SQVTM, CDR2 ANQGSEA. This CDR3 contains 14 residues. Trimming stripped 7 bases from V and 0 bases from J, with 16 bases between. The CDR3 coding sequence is TGCAGCGCCCGCACAGGGACCAGCTCCTACGAGCAGTACTTC. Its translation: CSARTGTSSYEQYF.

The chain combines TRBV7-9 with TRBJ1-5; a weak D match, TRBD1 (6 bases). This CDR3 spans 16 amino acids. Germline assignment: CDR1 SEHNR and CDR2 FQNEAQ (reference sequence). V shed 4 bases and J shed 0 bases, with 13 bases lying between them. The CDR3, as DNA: TGTGCCAGCAGCTCGTCAGGACAGTCTAGCAATCAGCCCCAGCATTTT. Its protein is CASSSSGQSSNQPQHF.

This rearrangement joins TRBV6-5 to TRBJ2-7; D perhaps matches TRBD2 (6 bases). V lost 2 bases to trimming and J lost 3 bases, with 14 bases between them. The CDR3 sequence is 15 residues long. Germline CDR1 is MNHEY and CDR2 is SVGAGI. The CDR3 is CASSYAEGRFYEQYF. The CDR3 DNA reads TGTGCCAGCAGTTACGCCGAGGGGAGGTTCTACGAGCAGTACTTC.

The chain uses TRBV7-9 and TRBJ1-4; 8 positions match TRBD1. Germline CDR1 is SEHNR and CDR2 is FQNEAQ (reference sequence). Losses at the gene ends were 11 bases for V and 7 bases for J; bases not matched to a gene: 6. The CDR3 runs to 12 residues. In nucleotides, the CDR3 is TGTGCCGCCGACAGGGGAGGTGAAAAACTGTTTTTT. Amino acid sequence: CAADRGGEKLFF.

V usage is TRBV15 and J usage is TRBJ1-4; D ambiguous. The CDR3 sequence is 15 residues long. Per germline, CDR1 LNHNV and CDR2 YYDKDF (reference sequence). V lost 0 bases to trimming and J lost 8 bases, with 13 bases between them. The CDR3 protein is CATSRERGFGEKLFF. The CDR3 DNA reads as TGTGCCACCAGCAGAGAACGGGGTTTTGGGGAAAAACTGTTTTTT.

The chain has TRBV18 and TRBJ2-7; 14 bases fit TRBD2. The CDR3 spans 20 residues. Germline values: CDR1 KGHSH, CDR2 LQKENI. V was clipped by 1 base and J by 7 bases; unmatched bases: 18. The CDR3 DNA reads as TGTGCCAGCTCACCACTCCCAGGGGGACTAGCGGGAGTTCCTCCGCGGGAGCAGTACTTC. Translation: CASSPLPGGLAGVPPREQYF.

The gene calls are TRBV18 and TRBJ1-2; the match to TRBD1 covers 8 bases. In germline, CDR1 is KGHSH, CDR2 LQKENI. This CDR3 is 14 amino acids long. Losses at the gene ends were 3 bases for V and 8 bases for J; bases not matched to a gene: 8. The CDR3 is CASSPRQGSFGYTF. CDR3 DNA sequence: TGTGCCAGCTCACCCCGACAGGGGTCCTTCGGCTACACCTTC.

Here the CDR3 DNA reads TGTGCCAGCAGCTTGACGGACAGGGAGGGTCAGCCCCAGCATTTT. Amino acid sequence: CASSLTDREGQPQHF. The J gene is TRBJ1-5, the V gene TRBV7-6; 8 bases map to TRBD1. The germline V gene has CDR1 SGHVS and CDR2 FNYEAQ. V lost 3 bases, J lost 6 bases, and 7 bases stayed unmatched. The CDR3 sequence is 15 residues long.

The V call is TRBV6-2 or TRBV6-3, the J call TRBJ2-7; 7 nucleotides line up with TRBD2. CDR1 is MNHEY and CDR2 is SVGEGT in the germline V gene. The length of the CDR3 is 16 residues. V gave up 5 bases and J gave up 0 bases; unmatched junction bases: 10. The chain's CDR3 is CASSTPRTRPSYEQYF. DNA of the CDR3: TGTGCCAGCAGTACCCCACGGACTAGGCCCTCCTACGAGCAGTACTTC.

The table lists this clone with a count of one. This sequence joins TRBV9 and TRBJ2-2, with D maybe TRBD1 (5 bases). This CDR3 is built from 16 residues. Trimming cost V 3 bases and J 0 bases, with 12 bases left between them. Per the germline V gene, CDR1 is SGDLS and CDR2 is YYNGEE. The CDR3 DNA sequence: TGTGCCAGCAGCGACCGTTGGGGCCCGAACACCGGGGAGCTGTTTTTT. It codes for CASSDRWGPNTGELFF.

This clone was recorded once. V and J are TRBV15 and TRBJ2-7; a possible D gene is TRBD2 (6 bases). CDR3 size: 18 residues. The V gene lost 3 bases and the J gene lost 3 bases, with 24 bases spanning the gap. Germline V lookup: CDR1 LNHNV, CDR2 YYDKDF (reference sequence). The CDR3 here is CATSSPGLPPRLVYEQYV. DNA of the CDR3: TGTGCCACCAGCAGCCCCGGACTACCACCTCGACTAGTCTACGAGCAGTACGTC.

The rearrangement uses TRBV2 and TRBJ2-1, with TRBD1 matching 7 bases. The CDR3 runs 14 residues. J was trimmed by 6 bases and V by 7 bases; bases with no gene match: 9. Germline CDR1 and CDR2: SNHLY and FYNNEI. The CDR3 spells CASTQDRTPNEQFF. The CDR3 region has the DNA TGTGCCAGCACCCAGGACAGGACCCCCAATGAGCAGTTCTTC.

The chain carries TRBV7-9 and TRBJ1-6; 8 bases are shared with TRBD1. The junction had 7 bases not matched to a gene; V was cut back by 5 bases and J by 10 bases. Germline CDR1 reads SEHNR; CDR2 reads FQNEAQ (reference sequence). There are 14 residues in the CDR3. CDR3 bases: TGTGCCAGCAGCGAGACAGGGGTCGCCTCACCCCTCCACTTT. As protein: CASSETGVASPLHF.

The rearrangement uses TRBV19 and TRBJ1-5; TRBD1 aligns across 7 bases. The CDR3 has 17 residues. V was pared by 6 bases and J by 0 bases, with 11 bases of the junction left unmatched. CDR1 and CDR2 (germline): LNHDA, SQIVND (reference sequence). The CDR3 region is CASSPRGTAYSNQPQHF. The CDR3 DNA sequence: TGTGCCAGTAGCCCCCGGGGGACAGCCTATAGCAATCAGCCCCAGCATTTT.

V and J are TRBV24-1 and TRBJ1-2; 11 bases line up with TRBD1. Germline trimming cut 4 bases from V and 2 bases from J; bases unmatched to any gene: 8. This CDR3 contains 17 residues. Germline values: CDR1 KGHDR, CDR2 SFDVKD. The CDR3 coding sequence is TGTGCCACCAGTGACCACAGGACAGGGGGCGGAAACTATGGCTACACCTTC. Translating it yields CATSDHRTGGGNYGYTF.

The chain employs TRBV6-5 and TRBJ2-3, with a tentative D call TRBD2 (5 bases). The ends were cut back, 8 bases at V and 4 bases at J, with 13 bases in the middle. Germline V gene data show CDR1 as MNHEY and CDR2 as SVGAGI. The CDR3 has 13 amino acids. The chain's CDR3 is CASEMGGSDTQYF. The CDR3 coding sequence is TGTGCCAGCGAGATGGGCGGGTCAGATACGCAGTATTTT.

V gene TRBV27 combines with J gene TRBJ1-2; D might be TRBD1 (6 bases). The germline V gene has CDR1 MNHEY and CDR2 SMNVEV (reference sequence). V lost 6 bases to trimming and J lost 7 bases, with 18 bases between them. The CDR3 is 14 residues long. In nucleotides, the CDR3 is TGTGCCAGCAGCCTGGGGGCCCGGCCCCTTGGCTACACCTTC. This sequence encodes CASSLGARPLGYTF.

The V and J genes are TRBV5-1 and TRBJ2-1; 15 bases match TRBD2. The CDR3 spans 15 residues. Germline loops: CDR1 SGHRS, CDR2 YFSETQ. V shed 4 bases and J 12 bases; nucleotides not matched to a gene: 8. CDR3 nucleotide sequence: TGCGCCAGCAGCCCAGGACTAGCGGGAGGGCCCTGGCAGTTCTTC. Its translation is CASSPGLAGGPWQFF.

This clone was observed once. The CDR3 loop reads CASSSRPPGETQYF. For the CDR3, the DNA is TGTGCCAGCAGTTCCCGACCCCCGGGGGAGACCCAGTACTTC. This sequence joins TRBV6-2 or TRBV6-3 and TRBJ2-5, with TRBD2 as a possible D gene (5 bases). The germline V gene encodes CDR1 MNHEY and CDR2 SVGEGT. The CDR3 contains 14 residues. Deletions cut 4 bases from V and 5 bases from J, with 14 bases between.

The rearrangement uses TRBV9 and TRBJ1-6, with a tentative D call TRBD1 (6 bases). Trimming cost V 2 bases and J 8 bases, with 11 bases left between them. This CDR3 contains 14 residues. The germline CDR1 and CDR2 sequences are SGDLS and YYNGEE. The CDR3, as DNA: TGTGCCAGCAGCGTGGGGGCAGAACATTCACCCCTCCACTTT. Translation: CASSVGAEHSPLHF.

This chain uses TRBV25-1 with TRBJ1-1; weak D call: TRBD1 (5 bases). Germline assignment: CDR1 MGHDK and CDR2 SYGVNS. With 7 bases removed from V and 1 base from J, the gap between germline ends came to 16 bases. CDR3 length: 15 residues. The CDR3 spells CASTPGGTPNTEAFF. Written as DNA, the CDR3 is TGTGCCAGCACCCCCGGGGGGACCCCGAACACTGAAGCTTTCTTT.

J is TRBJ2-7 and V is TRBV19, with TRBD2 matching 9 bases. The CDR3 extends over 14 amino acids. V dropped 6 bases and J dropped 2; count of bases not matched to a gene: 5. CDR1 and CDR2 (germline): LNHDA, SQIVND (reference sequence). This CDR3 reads CASRSSGGAYEQYF. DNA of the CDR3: TGTGCCAGTAGGAGTAGCGGGGGAGCCTACGAGCAGTACTTC.

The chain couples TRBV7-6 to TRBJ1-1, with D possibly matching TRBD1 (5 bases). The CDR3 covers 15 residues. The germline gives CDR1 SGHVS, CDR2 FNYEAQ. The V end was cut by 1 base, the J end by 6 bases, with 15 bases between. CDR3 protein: CASSLGPRGGPEAFF. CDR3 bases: TGTGCCAGCAGCTTAGGGCCCCGGGGGGGTCCTGAAGCTTTCTTT.

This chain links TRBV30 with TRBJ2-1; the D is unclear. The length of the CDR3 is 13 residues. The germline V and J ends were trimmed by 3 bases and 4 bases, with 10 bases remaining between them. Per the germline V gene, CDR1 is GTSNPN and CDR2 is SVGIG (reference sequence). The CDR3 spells CAWRPTIYNEQFF. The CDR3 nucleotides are TGTGCCTGGAGGCCCACTATATACAATGAGCAGTTCTTC.

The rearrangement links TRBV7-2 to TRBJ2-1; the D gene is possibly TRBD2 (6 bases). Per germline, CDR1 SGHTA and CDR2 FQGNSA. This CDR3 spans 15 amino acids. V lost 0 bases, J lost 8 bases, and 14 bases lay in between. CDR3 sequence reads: CASSLARGQLDEQFF. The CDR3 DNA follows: TGTGCCAGCAGCTTAGCGCGGGGCCAGTTGGATGAGCAGTTCTTC.

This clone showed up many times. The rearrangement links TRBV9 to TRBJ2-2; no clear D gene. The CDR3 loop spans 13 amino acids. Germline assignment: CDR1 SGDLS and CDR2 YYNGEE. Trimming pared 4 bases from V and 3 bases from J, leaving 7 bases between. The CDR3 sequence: CASSPPDTGELFF. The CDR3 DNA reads TGTGCCAGCAGCCCTCCGGACACCGGGGAGCTGTTTTTT.

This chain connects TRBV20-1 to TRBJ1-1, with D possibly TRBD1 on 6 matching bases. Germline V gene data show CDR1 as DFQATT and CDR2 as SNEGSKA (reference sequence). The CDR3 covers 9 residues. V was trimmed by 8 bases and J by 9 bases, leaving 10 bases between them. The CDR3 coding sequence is TGCAGTCCCCAGGGGAAAGCTTTCTTT. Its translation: CSPQGKAFF.